In this sample, the clone carrying this T cell receptor (beta chain) turned up many times. In germline, CDR1 is SGDLS, CDR2 YYNGEE. The CDR3 sequence is 10 residues long. Between the trimmed V and J ends, which lost 7 bases and 6 bases, there was a span of 8 bases. This specimen belongs to a study of T cells in Graves' hyperthyroidism and ophthalmopathy. It was RNA transcripts that yielded the amplified TCR beta CDR3 regions. Initially, a first-round RT-PCR of the TCR CDR3 employed the HTBI primer set. TCRdb re-called the multiplex PCR reads with MiXCR, one entry per CDR3 protein. The sample holds approximately 560,000 distinct CDR3 sequences, 35% to 55% seen once.

The specimen sequenced was peripheral blood or thyroid tissue (not recorded which). This receptor was obtained from a woman between 18 and 30 years old with Graves' hyperthyroidism. The chain carries TRBV9 and TRBJ2-7; perhaps TRBD1 as D (6 bases). CDR3 nucleotides: TGTGCCAGCGGGGGCGCCGAGCAGTACTTC. This sequence encodes CASGGAEQYF. The variable domain in full, completed from reference TRBV9 and TRBJ2-7, reads DSGVTQTPKHLITATGQRVTLRCSPRSGDLSVYWYQQSLDQGLQFLIQYYNGEERAKGNILERFSAQQFPDLHSELNLSSLELGDSALYFCASGGAEQYFGPGTRLTVT.